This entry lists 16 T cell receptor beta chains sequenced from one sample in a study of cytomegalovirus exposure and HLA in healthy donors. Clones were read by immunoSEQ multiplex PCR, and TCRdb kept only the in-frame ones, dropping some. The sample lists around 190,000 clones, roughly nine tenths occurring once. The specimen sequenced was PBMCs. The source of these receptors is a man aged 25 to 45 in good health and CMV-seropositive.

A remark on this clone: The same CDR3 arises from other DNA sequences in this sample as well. The CDR3 protein is CASSPGTANEKLFF. Here the CDR3 DNA reads TGCGCCAGCAGCCCCGGGACGGCTAATGAAAAACTGTTTTTT. This sequence joins TRBV5-1 and TRBJ1-4; the D gene is possibly TRBD1 (5 bases). Germline V gene data show CDR1 as SGHRS and CDR2 as YFSETQ. V was cut by 4 bases and J by 3 bases, with 10 bases left in between. The CDR3 spans 14 residues.

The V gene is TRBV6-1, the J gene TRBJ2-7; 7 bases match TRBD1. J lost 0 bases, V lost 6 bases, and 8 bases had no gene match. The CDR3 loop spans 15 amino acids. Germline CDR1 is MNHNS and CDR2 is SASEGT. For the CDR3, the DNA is TGTGCCAGCAGAGGGACGGGACAGACCTCCTACGAGCAGTACTTC. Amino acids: CASRGTGQTSYEQYF.

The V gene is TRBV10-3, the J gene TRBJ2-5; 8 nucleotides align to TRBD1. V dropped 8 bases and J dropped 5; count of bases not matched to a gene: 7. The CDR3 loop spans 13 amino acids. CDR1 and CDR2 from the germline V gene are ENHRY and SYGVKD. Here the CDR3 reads CAIQGAVRETQYF. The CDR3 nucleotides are TGTGCCATCCAGGGGGCGGTAAGGGAGACCCAGTACTTC.

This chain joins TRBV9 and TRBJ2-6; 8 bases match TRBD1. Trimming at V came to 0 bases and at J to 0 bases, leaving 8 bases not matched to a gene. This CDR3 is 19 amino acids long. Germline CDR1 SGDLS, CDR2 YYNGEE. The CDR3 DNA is TGTGCCAGCAGCGTAGGGAGGACCACAGGGGGCTCTGGGGCCAACGTCCTGACTTTC. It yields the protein CASSVGRTTGGSGANVLTF.

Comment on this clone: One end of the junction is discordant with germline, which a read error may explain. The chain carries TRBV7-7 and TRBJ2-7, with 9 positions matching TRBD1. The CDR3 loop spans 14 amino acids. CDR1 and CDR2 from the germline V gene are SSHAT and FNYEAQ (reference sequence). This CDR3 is CASSHGQGNYEQYF. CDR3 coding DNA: TGTGCTAGCAGCCACGGACAGGGGAACTACGAGCAGTACTTC.

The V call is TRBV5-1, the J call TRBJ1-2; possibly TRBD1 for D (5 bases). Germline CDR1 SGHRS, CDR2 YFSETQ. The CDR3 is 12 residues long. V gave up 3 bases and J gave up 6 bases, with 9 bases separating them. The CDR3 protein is CASSSGIDGYTF. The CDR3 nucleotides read TGCGCCAGCAGCTCAGGGATTGATGGCTACACCTTC. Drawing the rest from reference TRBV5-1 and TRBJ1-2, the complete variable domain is KAGVTQTPRYLIKTRGQQVTLSCSPISGHRSVSWYQQTPGQGLQFLFEYFSETQRNKGNFPGRFSGRQFSNSRSEMNVSTLELGDSALYLCASSSGIDGYTFGSGTRLTVV.

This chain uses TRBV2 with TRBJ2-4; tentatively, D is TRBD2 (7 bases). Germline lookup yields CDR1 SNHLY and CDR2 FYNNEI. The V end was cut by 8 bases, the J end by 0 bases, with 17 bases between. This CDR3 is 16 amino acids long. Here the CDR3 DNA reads TGTGCCAGCGGGGGGGGGCGGAGAGGAGCCAAAAACATTCAGTACTTC. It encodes CASGGGRRGAKNIQYF.

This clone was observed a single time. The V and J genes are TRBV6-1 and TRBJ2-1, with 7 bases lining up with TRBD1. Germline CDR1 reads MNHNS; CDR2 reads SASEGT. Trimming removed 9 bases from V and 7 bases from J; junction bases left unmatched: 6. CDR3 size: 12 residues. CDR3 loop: CASKGARNEQFF. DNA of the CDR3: TGTGCCAGTAAGGGGGCTCGGAATGAGCAGTTCTTC.

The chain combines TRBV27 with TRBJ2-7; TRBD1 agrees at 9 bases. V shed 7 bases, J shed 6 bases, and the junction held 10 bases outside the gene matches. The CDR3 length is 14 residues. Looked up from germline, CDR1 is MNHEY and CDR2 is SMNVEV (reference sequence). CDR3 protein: CASIPGQGYGEQYF. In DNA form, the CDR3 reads TGTGCCAGCATACCGGGACAGGGCTACGGCGAGCAGTACTTC.

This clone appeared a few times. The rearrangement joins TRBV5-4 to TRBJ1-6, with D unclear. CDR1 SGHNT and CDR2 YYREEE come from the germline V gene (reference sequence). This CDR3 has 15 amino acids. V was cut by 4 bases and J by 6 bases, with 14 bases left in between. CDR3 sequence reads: CASSPQRNPNSPLHF. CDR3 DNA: TGTGCCAGCAGCCCTCAAAGGAACCCTAATTCACCCCTCCACTTT.

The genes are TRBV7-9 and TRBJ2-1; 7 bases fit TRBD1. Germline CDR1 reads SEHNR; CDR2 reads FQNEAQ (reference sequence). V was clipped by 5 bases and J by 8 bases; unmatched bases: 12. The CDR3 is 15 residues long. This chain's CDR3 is CASSGQDRVSDEQFF. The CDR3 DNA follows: TGTGCCAGCAGCGGACAAGACAGGGTTTCAGATGAGCAGTTCTTC. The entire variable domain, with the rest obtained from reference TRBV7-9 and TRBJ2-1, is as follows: DTGVSQNPRHKITKRGQNVTFRCDPISEHNRLYWYRQTLGQGPEFLTYFQNEAQLEKSRLLSDRFSAERPKGSFSTLEIQRTEQGDSAMYLCASSGQDRVSDEQFFGPGTRLTVL.

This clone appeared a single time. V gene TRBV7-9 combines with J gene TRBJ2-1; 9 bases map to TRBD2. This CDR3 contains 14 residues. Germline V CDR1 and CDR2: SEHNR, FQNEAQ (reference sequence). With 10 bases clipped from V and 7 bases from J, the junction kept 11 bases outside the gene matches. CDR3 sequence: CATRGTTSGNEQFF. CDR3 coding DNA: TGTGCCACCAGAGGGACTACTAGCGGGAATGAGCAGTTCTTC.

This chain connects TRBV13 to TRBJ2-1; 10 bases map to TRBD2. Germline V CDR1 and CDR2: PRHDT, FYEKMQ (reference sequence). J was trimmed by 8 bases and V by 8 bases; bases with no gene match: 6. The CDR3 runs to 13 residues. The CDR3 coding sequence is TGTGCCAGCTCCCTAGCGGGAGACCATGAGCAGTTCTTC. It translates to CASSLAGDHEQFF.

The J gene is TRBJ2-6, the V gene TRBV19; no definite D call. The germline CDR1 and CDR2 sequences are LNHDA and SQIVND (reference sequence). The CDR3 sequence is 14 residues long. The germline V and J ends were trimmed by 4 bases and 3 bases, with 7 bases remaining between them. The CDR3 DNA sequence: TGTGCCAGTAGTACGGGCCTTGGGGCCAACGTCCTGACTTTC. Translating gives CASSTGLGANVLTF.

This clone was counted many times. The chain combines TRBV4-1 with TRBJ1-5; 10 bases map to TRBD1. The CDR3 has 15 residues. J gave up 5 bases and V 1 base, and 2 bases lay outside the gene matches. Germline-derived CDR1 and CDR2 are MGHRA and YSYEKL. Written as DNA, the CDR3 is TGCGCCAGCAGCCAAGCCGGGACAGGGGATCAGCCCCAGCATTTT. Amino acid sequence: CASSQAGTGDQPQHF.

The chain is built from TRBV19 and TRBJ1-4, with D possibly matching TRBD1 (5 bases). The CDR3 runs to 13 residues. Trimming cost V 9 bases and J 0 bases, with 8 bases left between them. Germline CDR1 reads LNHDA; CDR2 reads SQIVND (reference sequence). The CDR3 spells CASRAATNEKLFF. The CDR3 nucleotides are TGTGCCAGCAGGGCAGCAACTAATGAAAAACTGTTTTTT.